These 12 T cell receptor beta chains originate from one sample sequenced in a study of CD8 T cells in Susac syndrome. After extraction with the RNeasy kit, about 0.45 to 1 ug of the RNA was reverse transcribed using random hexamers. TCRdb redid the calling of the immunoSEQ multiplex PCR reads with MiXCR, one entry per CDR3 protein. The table shows tens of thousands of distinct CDR3 sequences, with about 92% occurring only once. The sequenced sample was CD4+ T cells from PBMCs. The receptors were gathered from a human donor with Susac syndrome.

This chain joins TRBV29-1 and TRBJ1-2; 9 bases agree with TRBD1. CDR3 size: 14 residues. After removal of 1 base from V and 2 bases from J, the junction contained 2 bases not matched to a gene. CDR1 is SQVTM and CDR2 is ANQGSEA in the germline V gene. This chain's CDR3 is CSVEAGTGNYGYTF. The CDR3 region has the DNA TGCAGCGTTGAAGCCGGGACAGGGAACTATGGCTACACCTTC.

The chain uses TRBV7-9 and TRBJ2-3; D not certain. V was clipped by 0 bases and J by 4 bases, with 5 bases between them. The CDR3 extends over 13 amino acids. CDR1 is SEHNR, CDR2 FQNEAQ, per germline (reference sequence). Here the CDR3 reads CASSLASSDTQYF. In DNA, the CDR3 is TGTGCCAGCAGCTTAGCTTCCTCAGATACGCAGTATTTT. The full variable domain, its missing parts supplied by reference TRBV7-9 and TRBJ2-3, is DTGVSQNPRHKITKRGQNVTFRCDPISEHNRLYWYRQTLGQGPEFLTYFQNEAQLEKSRLLSDRFSAERPKGSFSTLEIQRTEQGDSAMYLCASSLASSDTQYFGPGTRLTVL.

This clonotype appeared a single time. V and J are TRBV7-2 and TRBJ2-6; D possibly matches TRBD1 or TRBD2 (5 bases each). CDR3 length: 20 residues. Trimming pared 0 bases from V and 0 bases from J, leaving 18 bases between. CDR1 and CDR2 from the germline V gene are SGHTA and FQGNSA. CDR3 loop: CASSLARGARSYSGANVLTF. In DNA form, the CDR3 reads TGTGCCAGCAGCTTAGCTAGAGGGGCACGTTCTTACTCTGGGGCCAACGTCCTGACTTTC.

CDR3 nucleotide sequence: TGTGCCACCAGCAGAAACAGGGTGTTAAGAGATACGCAGTATTTT. It codes for CATSRNRVLRDTQYF. The rearrangement joins TRBV15 to TRBJ2-3, with a possible D match to TRBD1 (6 bases). With 2 bases removed from V and 5 bases from J, the gap between germline ends came to 14 bases. The CDR3 covers 15 residues. The V gene's germline CDR1 is LNHNV and CDR2 YYDKDF (reference sequence).

The V and J genes are TRBV7-3 and TRBJ2-1, with TRBD2 matching 9 bases. Germline CDR1 and CDR2: SGHTA and FQGTGA. With V trimmed by 5 bases and J by 2 bases, 4 bases remained unmatched. The CDR3 consists of 15 residues. The CDR3 loop is CASSASGATYNEQFF. The CDR3 coding sequence is TGTGCCAGCAGCGCTAGCGGGGCGACCTACAATGAGCAGTTCTTC. Supplemented by reference TRBV7-3 and TRBJ2-1, the full variable domain reads GAGVSQTPSNKVTEKGKYVELRCDPISGHTALYWYRQSLGQGPEFLIYFQGTGAADDSGLPNDRFFAVRPEGSVSTLKIQRTERGDSAVYLCASSASGATYNEQFFGPGTRLTVL.

The chain employs TRBV7-2 and TRBJ2-5, with 9 bases matching TRBD2. CDR3 size: 14 residues. The ends lost 5 bases at V and 1 base at J; junction bases unmatched: 2. From germline, CDR1 is SGHTA and CDR2 FQGNSA. The CDR3 DNA is TGTGCCAGCAGCCCTAGCGGGGCCCAAGAGACCCAGTACTTC. As protein: CASSPSGAQETQYF.

The genes are TRBV12-3 or TRBV12-4 and TRBJ1-2; TRBD1 matches at 9 bases. There are 15 residues in the CDR3. Trimming removed 2 bases from V and 6 bases from J; junction bases left unmatched: 7. The CDR3 region is CASSLLPGQGHGYTF. Written as DNA, the CDR3 is TGTGCCAGCAGTTTACTTCCGGGACAGGGTCATGGCTACACCTTC.

The chain employs TRBV11-3 and TRBJ2-1; D unclear. There are 11 residues in the CDR3. Germline CDR1 reads SGHNT; CDR2 reads YENEEA. V lost 0 bases, J lost 15 bases, and 9 bases lay in between. The CDR3 coding sequence is TGTGCCAGCAGCTTAGAACCCCCCCTGTTCTTC. Translated, it gives CASSLEPPLFF.

The rearrangement joins TRBV12-3 or TRBV12-4 to TRBJ1-2; no definite D call. Trimming pared 5 bases from V and 7 bases from J, leaving 17 bases between. The CDR3 totals 14 residues. The CDR3: CASSVRWGFFGYTF. The CDR3 bases are TGTGCCAGCAGTGTTCGGTGGGGATTCTTTGGCTACACCTTC.

The chain employs TRBV7-9 and TRBJ1-6; D unclear. There are 14 residues in the CDR3. Germline CDR1 SEHNR, CDR2 FQNEAQ (reference sequence). Trimming pared 1 base from V and 10 bases from J, leaving 11 bases between. In DNA, the CDR3 is TGTGCCAGCAGCTTAGAAGGGTTAAGATCACCCCTCCACTTT. Residues: CASSLEGLRSPLHF.

V usage is TRBV28 and J usage is TRBJ1-4; possibly TRBD1 for D (5 bases). Trimming shortened V by 8 bases and J by 2 bases, and 12 bases separated the two germline ends. Germline V gene data show CDR1 as MDHEN and CDR2 as SYDVKM. The CDR3 runs to 14 residues. CDR3 amino acids: CASSSGTTNEKLFF. CDR3 bases: TGTGCCAGCTCCTCAGGGACGACTAATGAAAAACTGTTTTTT.

This clonotype was detected a few times. The V gene is TRBV6-2 or TRBV6-3, the J gene TRBJ2-5; D is unresolved. The CDR3 sequence is 12 residues long. Trimming left V 4 bases short and J 0 bases short, with 3 bases between. Germline V gene sequence: CDR1 MNHEY, CDR2 SVGEGT. CDR3 bases: TGTGCCAGCAGTTCGTACCAAGAGACCCAGTACTTC. Translating gives CASSSYQETQYF.